Shown below are 26 T cell receptor beta chains from a single sample sequenced in a study of control samples from healthy donors and cancer patients. Profiling relied on immunoSEQ multiplex PCR, and the TCRdb table lists in-frame clones only, not all of them. Counted here are tens of thousands of clones, roughly nine tenths occurring once; the ten biggest clones make up roughly 0.8%. Input material: PBMCs. The receptor set was obtained from a man between 25 and 39 years old with colorectal cancer.

The V gene is TRBV27, the J gene TRBJ1-6; D possibly corresponds to TRBD1 (6 bases). CDR1 MNHEY and CDR2 SMNVEV come from the germline V gene (reference sequence). V dropped 5 bases and J dropped 3 bases, with 11 bases sitting between them. There are 15 residues in the CDR3. This CDR3 is CASSLRGYYNSPLHF. The CDR3 region has the DNA TGTGCCAGCAGTCTCAGGGGTTACTATAATTCACCCCTCCACTTT.

The V and J genes are TRBV19 and TRBJ1-3; D is unresolved. CDR1 and CDR2 from the germline V gene are LNHDA and SQIVND (reference sequence). CDR3 size: 14 residues. Trimming pared 4 bases from V and 6 bases from J, leaving 13 bases between. In nucleotides, the CDR3 is TGTGCCAGTAGTAGTGGGCAGTTGGAAAACACCATATATTTT. It translates to CASSSGQLENTIYF.

V gene TRBV9 combines with J gene TRBJ1-2; TRBD1 aligns across 8 bases. Per the germline V gene, CDR1 is SGDLS and CDR2 is YYNGEE. The CDR3 runs 15 residues. V lost 0 bases, J lost 4 bases, and 5 bases stayed unmatched. The CDR3 DNA is TGTGCCAGCAGCGTAGATGGCAGGGGGCTCTATGGCTACACCTTC. This sequence encodes CASSVDGRGLYGYTF.

The rearrangement joins TRBV7-2 to TRBJ1-2; the D is unclear. Germline CDR1 is SGHTA and CDR2 is FQGNSA. This CDR3 region has 12 residues. Trimming cost V 3 bases and J 8 bases, with 10 bases left between them. The CDR3 sequence is CASSLALRGYTF. DNA for the CDR3: TGTGCCAGCAGCTTGGCTCTCCGGGGCTACACCTTC. Combining the CDR3 with reference TRBV7-2 and TRBJ1-2 gives the whole variable domain GAGVSQSPSNKVTEKGKDVELRCDPISGHTALYWYRQSLGQGLEFLIYFQGNSAPDKSGLPSDRFSAERTGGSVSTLTIQRTQQEDSAVYLCASSLALRGYTFGSGTRLTVV.

The V call is TRBV5-1, the J call TRBJ1-4, with TRBD1 identical over 10 bases. Trimming took 4 bases from V and 8 from J; bases not matched to a gene: 11. The CDR3 length is 16 residues. Germline V lookup: CDR1 SGHRS, CDR2 YFSETQ. This CDR3 reads CASSTRDRGGREKLFF. CDR3 nucleotides: TGCGCCAGCAGCACCCGGGACAGGGGCGGAAGGGAAAAACTGTTTTTT. Looking up the rest from reference TRBV5-1 and TRBJ1-4 gives the full variable domain: KAGVTQTPRYLIKTRGQQVTLSCSPISGHRSVSWYQQTPGQGLQFLFEYFSETQRNKGNFPGRFSGRQFSNSRSEMNVSTLELGDSALYLCASSTRDRGGREKLFFGSGTQLSVL.

The rearrangement uses TRBV27 and TRBJ1-5; D is possibly TRBD1 (5 bases). The CDR3 runs to 15 residues. The ends were cut back, 2 bases at V and 4 bases at J, with 12 bases in the middle. Germline CDR1 MNHEY, CDR2 SMNVEV (reference sequence). This CDR3 reads CASSLLQGLNQPQHF. The DNA for the CDR3 is TGTGCCAGCAGTTTACTTCAGGGCCTTAATCAGCCCCAGCATTTT.

This clone was counted once. CDR3 bases: TGTGCCAGTAGTATAGATGAAGATTCGAACACTGAAGCTTTCTTT. It specifies CASSIDEDSNTEAFF. The chain combines TRBV19 with TRBJ1-1; D call uncertain. V was trimmed by 0 bases and J by 1 base, leaving 9 bases between them. This CDR3 has 15 residues. Germline CDR1 is LNHDA and CDR2 is SQIVND (reference sequence).

This clone has only one observation. The chain joins TRBV5-5 to TRBJ2-2; no firm D call. Trimming removed 0 bases from V and 1 base from J, with 4 bases in between. This CDR3 has 14 residues. From germline, CDR1 is SGHKS and CDR2 YYEKEE (reference sequence). The CDR3 spells CASSLGGNTGELFF. CDR3 in DNA: TGTGCCAGCAGCTTGGGGGGGAACACCGGGGAGCTGTTTTTT.

The chain is built from TRBV7-9 and TRBJ2-7; unclear D gene. Germline CDR1 and CDR2: SEHNR and FQNEAQ (reference sequence). The ends were cut back, 2 bases at V and 0 bases at J, with 5 bases in the middle. The CDR3 has 13 residues. In DNA form, the CDR3 reads TGTGCCAGCAGCTTACAAGTCTCCTACGAGCAGTACGTC. Protein product: CASSLQVSYEQYV.

The chain joins TRBV19 to TRBJ1-5, with 8 bases matching TRBD1. CDR3 size: 12 residues. V dropped 6 bases and J dropped 5; count of bases not matched to a gene: 0. CDR1 is LNHDA, CDR2 SQIVND, per germline (reference sequence). In DNA, the CDR3 is TGTGCCAGTAGGACAGGGGATCAGCCCCAGCATTTT. Translating gives CASRTGDQPQHF.

The V gene is TRBV2, the J gene TRBJ1-5; D perhaps matches TRBD1 (5 bases). The ends were cut back, 6 bases at V and 3 bases at J, with 21 bases in the middle. The germline V gene has CDR1 SNHLY and CDR2 FYNNEI. This CDR3 contains 17 residues. CDR3 residues: CASRLDLGTVPNQPQHF. The CDR3 DNA reads TGTGCCAGCAGACTAGACCTTGGGACGGTGCCCAATCAGCCCCAGCATTTT.

The J gene is TRBJ2-1, the V gene TRBV24-1; perhaps D is TRBD1 or TRBD2 (6 bases each). CDR1 and CDR2 from the germline V gene are KGHDR and SFDVKD. With 4 bases removed from V and 4 bases from J, the gap between germline ends came to 13 bases. The CDR3 is 15 residues long. CDR3 nucleotide sequence: TGTGCCACCAGTGAAGGCGGGACATCATACAATGAGCAGTTCTTC. Translation gives CATSEGGTSYNEQFF.

The chain is built from TRBV4-3 and TRBJ1-1; a possible D gene is TRBD1 (5 bases). The ends were cut back, 5 bases at V and 5 bases at J, with 12 bases in the middle. The CDR3 is made up of 13 amino acids. Germline values: CDR1 LGHNA, CDR2 YSLEER. Here the CDR3 reads CASSDEGWTEAFF. In nucleotides, the CDR3 is TGCGCCAGCAGCGACGAGGGGTGGACTGAAGCTTTCTTT.

The genes are TRBV20-1 and TRBJ2-3; 13 bases are shared with TRBD2. The CDR3 spans 18 residues. J was trimmed by 2 bases and V by 3 bases; bases with no gene match: 11. Germline CDR1 reads DFQATT; CDR2 reads SNEGSKA (reference sequence). CDR3 loop: CSASKTSGGAGVTDTQYF. The CDR3 nucleotides read TGCAGTGCTAGTAAAACTAGCGGGGGGGCCGGAGTCACAGATACGCAGTATTTT.

J is TRBJ2-7 and V is TRBV19, with 10 bases identical to TRBD2. Germline lookup yields CDR1 LNHDA and CDR2 SQIVND (reference sequence). J lost 7 bases, V lost 5 bases, and 8 bases had no gene match. The CDR3 covers 14 residues. The CDR3 DNA sequence: TGTGCCAGTAGTGATCCTAGCGGGGGTTATGAGCAGTACTTC. It encodes CASSDPSGGYEQYF.

The chain joins TRBV5-5 to TRBJ1-1, with unresolved D. CDR1 and CDR2 (germline): SGHKS, YYEKEE (reference sequence). This CDR3 has 14 amino acids. V gave up 1 base and J gave up 4 bases, with 11 bases separating them. The CDR3 DNA is TGTGCCAGCAGCTTGACCGGCACATTCACTGAAGCTTTCTTT. It codes for CASSLTGTFTEAFF.

This chain joins TRBV11-2 and TRBJ2-2; 10 bases match TRBD1. The J segment lost 5 bases and the V segment lost 5 bases, leaving 8 bases of the junction unmatched. The CDR3 has 16 residues. Per germline, CDR1 SGHAT and CDR2 FQNNGV. CDR3 protein: CASSVRQGAGTGELFF. CDR3 sequence (DNA): TGTGCCAGCAGCGTCCGACAGGGGGCGGGGACCGGGGAGCTGTTTTTT.

The genes are TRBV30 and TRBJ1-4; 8 bases match TRBD1. The CDR3 totals 13 residues. The germline V gene has CDR1 GTSNPN and CDR2 SVGIG (reference sequence). J gave up 8 bases and V 1 base, and 3 bases lay outside the gene matches. CDR3 protein: CAWSGQGYEKLFF. DNA for the CDR3: TGTGCCTGGAGTGGACAGGGGTACGAAAAACTGTTTTTT.

This chain connects TRBV10-1 to TRBJ2-7; 9 bases are a match to TRBD1. The CDR3 sequence is 16 residues long. V lost 2 bases to trimming and J lost 4 bases; unmatched junction nucleotides: 9. Germline V lookup: CDR1 WNHNN, CDR2 SYGVQD (reference sequence). The CDR3 reads CASSEVWDRAQYEQYV. The CDR3 DNA reads TGCGCCAGCAGTGAGGTATGGGACAGGGCTCAATACGAGCAGTACGTC.

J is TRBJ2-1 and V is TRBV29-1, with unresolved D. Germline V gives CDR1 SQVTM, CDR2 ANQGSEA. There are 12 residues in the CDR3. V was pared by 2 bases and J by 7 bases, with 9 bases between. The CDR3 loop is CSVEFQRNEQFF. In nucleotides, the CDR3 is TGCAGCGTTGAATTCCAACGGAATGAGCAGTTCTTC.

This chain uses TRBV19 with TRBJ1-4; D is uncertain. The CDR3 covers 11 residues. The germline V gene has CDR1 LNHDA and CDR2 SQIVND (reference sequence). Trimming stripped 10 bases from V and 13 bases from J, with 16 bases between. In nucleotides, the CDR3 is TGTGCCACCCGGTGGAGGAACTTACTGTTTTTT. It specifies CATRWRNLLFF.

CDR3 DNA sequence: TGTGCCTGGAGTTTCGGAGGCAGGGAGCAGTACTTC. Translating gives CAWSFGGREQYF. This sequence joins TRBV30 and TRBJ2-7, with a possible D match to TRBD2 (5 bases). V gave up 2 bases and J gave up 7 bases, with 12 bases separating them. In germline, CDR1 is GTSNPN, CDR2 SVGIG (reference sequence). The CDR3 loop spans 12 amino acids.

J is TRBJ2-1 and V is TRBV11-2, with 10 bases that match TRBD2. V dropped 5 bases and J dropped 0; count of bases not matched to a gene: 4. The CDR3 is made up of 16 amino acids. Germline V gene sequence: CDR1 SGHAT, CDR2 FQNNGV. The CDR3 DNA reads as TGTGCCAGCAGCAATAGCGGGGGGTACTCCTACAATGAGCAGTTCTTC. Its translation is CASSNSGGYSYNEQFF.

The gene calls are TRBV30 and TRBJ1-1; D not certain. The CDR3 is 13 amino acids. Germline V gives CDR1 GTSNPN, CDR2 SVGIG (reference sequence). V lost 3 bases, J lost 1 base, and 9 bases lay in between. CDR3 nucleotide sequence: TGTGCCTGGAGCCCCGACAAGAACACTGAAGCTTTCTTT. It codes for CAWSPDKNTEAFF.

The V call is TRBV2, the J call TRBJ1-6, with D tentatively TRBD1 (5 bases). CDR3 size: 13 residues. CDR1 and CDR2 (germline): SNHLY, FYNNEI. V was shortened by 4 bases and J by 9 bases, with 10 bases between the two germline ends. The CDR3 here is CASSGGKRSPLHF. CDR3 nucleotides: TGTGCCAGCAGTGGGGGGAAACGTTCACCCCTCCACTTT.

The chain employs TRBV15 and TRBJ1-1; a weak D match, TRBD1 (5 bases). This CDR3 spans 14 amino acids. V lost 0 bases and J 3 bases, leaving 8 bases between the germline ends. The germline V gene has CDR1 LNHNV and CDR2 YYDKDF (reference sequence). The DNA for the CDR3 is TGTGCCACCAGCAGAGAGGGGGGTGACACTGAAGCTTTCTTT. Its protein is CATSREGGDTEAFF.